This TCR beta chain was identified in a study of T cells in Graves' hyperthyroidism and ophthalmopathy. Germline loops: CDR1 DFQATT, CDR2 SNEGSKA (reference sequence). CDR3 length: 14 amino acids. V lost 4 bases to trimming and J lost 6 bases; unmatched junction nucleotides: 10. Authors of the study amplified TCR beta CDR3 regions from RNA transcripts. HTBI primers were the set used in a first-round RT-PCR of the TCR CDR3. One entry per CDR3 protein results from TCRdb running MiXCR on the multiplex PCR reads. The top ten hold about 15% of the sample, which has a few hundred thousand distinct CDR3 sequences, 14% seen once.

The V and J genes are TRBV20-1 and TRBJ2-7; 9 bases match TRBD2. The sequence was obtained from a woman aged 40-49 years with Graves' hyperthyroidism. The material sequenced was blood. CDR3 residues: CSANSGSVSTEQYF. Written as DNA, the CDR3 is TGCAGTGCTAATAGCGGGAGCGTCTCGACCGAGCAGTACTTC.